The 15 T cell receptor beta chains below were found in one sample sequenced in a study of blood T cell repertoires in COVID-19. Data came from immunoSEQ multiplex PCR; TCRdb stores just in-frame clones and leaves some out. The repertoire consists of around 480,000 clones, with approximately 86% occurring once and the leading ten covering 0.7%. Sequencing was done on a sample of PBMCs or T cells enriched from blood (not recorded which). The source is a woman between 18 and 29 years old who had recovered from COVID-19.

V gene TRBV7-9 combines with J gene TRBJ1-1; a possible D gene is TRBD1 (5 bases). CDR1 and CDR2 from the germline V gene are SEHNR and FQNEAQ (reference sequence). Trimming left V 4 bases short and J 8 bases short, with 14 bases between. The CDR3 loop spans 13 amino acids. CDR3 amino acids: CASSSQSGVEAFF. Here the CDR3 DNA reads TGTGCCAGCAGCTCGCAATCGGGGGTCGAAGCTTTCTTT.

The rearrangement links TRBV2 to TRBJ2-2; TRBD2 matches 13 bases. The CDR3 is 15 residues long. In germline, CDR1 is SNHLY, CDR2 FYNNEI. The V and J ends lost 7 bases and 4 bases, in that order; junction bases with no gene match: 3. The chain's CDR3 is CASTGLAGVTGELFF. CDR3 sequence (DNA): TGTGCCAGCACAGGACTAGCGGGGGTCACCGGGGAGCTGTTTTTT.

V usage is TRBV7-2 and J usage is TRBJ1-1; possibly TRBD1 for D (6 bases). CDR1 is SGHTA and CDR2 is FQGNSA in the germline V gene. CDR3 length: 14 amino acids. V lost 3 bases to trimming and J lost 5 bases, with 13 bases between them. In nucleotides, the CDR3 is TGTGCCAGCAGCTTTCAAGGGGGTGGGACTGAAGCTTTCTTT. Translated: CASSFQGGGTEAFF.

The J gene is TRBJ2-7, the V gene TRBV5-1, with 9 bases that match TRBD1. The CDR3 contains 12 residues. Germline loops: CDR1 SGHRS, CDR2 YFSETQ. With 7 bases clipped from V and 6 bases from J, the junction kept 5 bases outside the gene matches. CDR3 nucleotides: TGCGCCAGCGGGGACAGGGAAAGCGAGCAGTACTTC. Translation gives CASGDRESEQYF.

This chain connects TRBV24-1 to TRBJ2-2, with 7 bases that match TRBD1. Germline CDR1 reads KGHDR; CDR2 reads SFDVKD. The CDR3 length is 16 residues. J lost 1 base, V lost 5 bases, and 6 bases had no gene match. Here the CDR3 reads CATSATGQKNTGELFF. CDR3 nucleotides: TGTGCCACCAGTGCTACGGGACAGAAGAACACCGGGGAGCTGTTTTTT.

This clone came up a few times. The rearrangement joins TRBV7-9 to TRBJ2-3; D is perhaps TRBD1 (5 bases). This CDR3 region has 14 residues. V gave up 0 bases and J gave up 2 bases, with 6 bases separating them. In germline, CDR1 is SEHNR, CDR2 FQNEAQ (reference sequence). The CDR3 bases are TGTGCCAGCAGCTTAGCACAGGTCACAGATACGCAGTATTTT. Protein: CASSLAQVTDTQYF.

V is TRBV21-1 and J is TRBJ2-7; the table's TRBD2 call for D was not verified on the DNA. TRBV21-1 is deemed a pseudogene. This CDR3 region has 12 residues. The CDR3 sequence: CASSKRAPGRYF. The CDR3 DNA reads as TGTGCCAGCAGCAAGAGGGCCCCTGGGCGGTACTTC.

As DNA, the CDR3 is TGTGCCACCGTCGGGGGGGAAAAGCCCTATGGCTACACCTTC. It codes for CATVGGEKPYGYTF. J is TRBJ1-2 and V is TRBV28; D is perhaps TRBD1 (5 bases). Trimming took 10 bases from V and 4 from J, leaving 19 bases between them. The germline gives CDR1 MDHEN, CDR2 SYDVKM. The CDR3 spans 14 residues.

The genes are TRBV7-8 and TRBJ2-7; 9 positions agree with TRBD1. Germline CDR1 is SGHVS and CDR2 is FQNEAQ. The V gene end was trimmed by 5 bases and the J gene end by 7 bases; junction bases not matched to a gene: 12. The CDR3 covers 15 residues. CDR3 amino acids: CASSQKEQGAREQYF. CDR3 coding DNA: TGTGCCAGCAGCCAAAAGGAACAGGGGGCAAGGGAGCAGTACTTC. The full variable domain, rest sourced from reference TRBV7-8 and TRBJ2-7, is GAGVSQSPRYKVAKRGQDVALRCDPISGHVSLFWYQQALGQGPEFLTYFQNEAQLDKSGLPSDRFFAERPEGSVSTLKIQRTQQEDSAVYLCASSQKEQGAREQYFGPGTRLTVT.

Points on this clone: This CDR3 is also generated by other DNA sequences in the sample. The rearrangement joins TRBV18 to TRBJ2-2; no definite D call. The V and J ends lost 2 bases and 0 bases respectively, with 10 bases between them. The CDR3 spans 16 residues. The V gene's germline CDR1 is KGHSH and CDR2 LQKENI. CDR3 loop: CASSPERIANTGELFF. CDR3 DNA sequence: TGTGCCAGCTCACCAGAGAGAATTGCGAACACCGGGGAGCTGTTTTTT.

The rearrangement uses TRBV10-2 and TRBJ2-2; 10 nucleotides agree with TRBD1. The germline CDR1 and CDR2 sequences are WSHSY and SAAADI. The ends lost 4 bases at V and 8 bases at J; junction bases unmatched: 1. The CDR3 extends over 13 amino acids. CDR3 sequence reads: CASSGDRGGELFF. CDR3 bases: TGCGCCAGCAGTGGGGACAGGGGAGGGGAGCTGTTTTTT.

This clone is a singleton in its sample. The chain is built from TRBV10-1 and TRBJ2-4; D gene uncertain. Trimming removed 7 bases at V and 9 bases at J, with 10 bases between. CDR1 WNHNN and CDR2 SYGVQD come from the germline V gene (reference sequence). The CDR3 is 11 residues long. In DNA form, the CDR3 reads TGCGCCAGCACCGAAGGCGGCATTCAGTACTTC. This translates into CASTEGGIQYF.

This clone has more than one count but fewer than ten. V and J are TRBV7-2 and TRBJ1-2; D not certain. The ends were cut back, 4 bases at V and 4 bases at J, with 16 bases in the middle. The CDR3 has 15 amino acids. Germline V gene data show CDR1 as SGHTA and CDR2 as FQGNSA. The CDR3 DNA reads as TGTGCCAGCAGCTCCCAATCAGAGACTCCCTATGGCTACACCTTC. Translated, it gives CASSSQSETPYGYTF.

CDR3 residues: CASSHLAEGTYGYTF. DNA for the CDR3: TGCGCCAGCAGCCACTTAGCGGAGGGGACCTATGGCTACACCTTC. The chain carries TRBV4-1 and TRBJ1-2, with D possibly TRBD1 on 5 matching bases. Trimming pared 3 bases from V and 4 bases from J, leaving 15 bases between. CDR1 and CDR2 from the germline V gene are MGHRA and YSYEKL. The CDR3 totals 15 residues.

The chain has TRBV9 and TRBJ2-1; TRBD1 might be the D (6 bases). This CDR3 region has 16 residues. Trimming took off 3 bases at V and 5 bases at J, with 18 bases between the two ends. Germline values: CDR1 SGDLS, CDR2 YYNGEE. This CDR3 reads CASSGSRTVLDNEQFF. The CDR3 DNA reads as TGTGCCAGCAGCGGCTCCCGGACAGTCCTAGACAATGAGCAGTTCTTC. Using reference TRBV9 and TRBJ2-1 for the parts outside the CDR3, the full variable domain is DSGVTQTPKHLITATGQRVTLRCSPRSGDLSVYWYQQSLDQGLQFLIQYYNGEERAKGNILERFSAQQFPDLHSELNLSSLELGDSALYFCASSGSRTVLDNEQFFGPGTRLTVL.